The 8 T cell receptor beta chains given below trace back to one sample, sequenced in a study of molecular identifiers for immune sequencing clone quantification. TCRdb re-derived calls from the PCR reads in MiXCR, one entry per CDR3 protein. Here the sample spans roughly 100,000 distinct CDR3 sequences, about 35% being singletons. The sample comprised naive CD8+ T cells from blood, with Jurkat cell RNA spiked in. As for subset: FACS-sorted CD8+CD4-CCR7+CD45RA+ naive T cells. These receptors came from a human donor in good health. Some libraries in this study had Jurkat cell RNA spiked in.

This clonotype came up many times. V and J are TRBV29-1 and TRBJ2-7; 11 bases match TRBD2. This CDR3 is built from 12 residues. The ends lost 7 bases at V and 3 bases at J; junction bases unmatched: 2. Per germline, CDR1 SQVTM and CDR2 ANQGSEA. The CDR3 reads CSAGTSGYEQYF. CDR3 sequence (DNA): TGCAGCGCCGGGACTAGCGGCTACGAGCAGTACTTC.

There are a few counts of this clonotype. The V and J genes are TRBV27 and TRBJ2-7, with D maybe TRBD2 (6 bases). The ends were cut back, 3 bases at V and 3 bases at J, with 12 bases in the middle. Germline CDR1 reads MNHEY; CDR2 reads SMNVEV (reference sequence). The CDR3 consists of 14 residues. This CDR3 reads CASSFGGKGYEQYF. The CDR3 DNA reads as TGTGCCAGCAGTTTTGGGGGGAAGGGCTACGAGCAGTACTTC.

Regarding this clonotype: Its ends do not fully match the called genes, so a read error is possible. The CDR3 here is CASSVGTNTGEQIF. The CDR3 region has the DNA TGTGCCAGCAGTGTCGGGACAAACACCGGGGAGCAGATTTTT. The chain combines TRBV27 with TRBJ2-2, with D perhaps matching TRBD1 (6 bases). The CDR3 consists of 14 residues. Looked up from germline, CDR1 is MNHEY and CDR2 is SMNVEV (reference sequence).

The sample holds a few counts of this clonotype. CDR3 loop: CATSGPSGANVLTF. The CDR3 DNA is TGTGCCACCAGTGGCCCATCTGGGGCCAACGTCCTGACTTTC. This sequence joins TRBV24-1 and TRBJ2-6, with D uncertain. The CDR3 is 14 amino acids. V was clipped by 5 bases and J by 1 base, with 5 bases between them. In germline, CDR1 is KGHDR, CDR2 SFDVKD.

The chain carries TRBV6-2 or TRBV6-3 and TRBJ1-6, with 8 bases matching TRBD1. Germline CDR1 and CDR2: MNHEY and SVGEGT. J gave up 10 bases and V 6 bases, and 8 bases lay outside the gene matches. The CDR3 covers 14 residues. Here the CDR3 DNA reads TGTGCCAGCAGATCCGGGACAGGAGCCTCACCCCTCCACTTT. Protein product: CASRSGTGASPLHF.

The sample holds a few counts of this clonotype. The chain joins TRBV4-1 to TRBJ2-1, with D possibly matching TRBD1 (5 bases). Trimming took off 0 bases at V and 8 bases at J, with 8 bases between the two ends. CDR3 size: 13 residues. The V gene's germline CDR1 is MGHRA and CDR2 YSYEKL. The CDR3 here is CASSQDQGYEQFF. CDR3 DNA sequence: TGCGCCAGCAGCCAAGATCAGGGCTATGAGCAGTTCTTC.

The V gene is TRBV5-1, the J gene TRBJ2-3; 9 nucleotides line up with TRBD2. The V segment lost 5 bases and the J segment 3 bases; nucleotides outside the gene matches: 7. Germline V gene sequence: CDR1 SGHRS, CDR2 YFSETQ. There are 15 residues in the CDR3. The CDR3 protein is CASRPGLAYTDTQYF. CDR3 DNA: TGCGCCAGCAGGCCGGGACTAGCTTATACAGATACGCAGTATTTT.

In nucleotides, the CDR3 is TGTGCCAGCAGCCCCGAGGGAGGGGCCAACGTCCTGACTTTC. It translates to CASSPEGGANVLTF. The chain joins TRBV9 to TRBJ2-6; D might be TRBD2 (5 bases). This CDR3 spans 14 amino acids. Germline values: CDR1 SGDLS, CDR2 YYNGEE. Trimming took 4 bases from V and 4 from J, leaving 9 bases between them.